The rows below give T cell receptor beta chains drawn from one sample of a study of blood T cell repertoires in COVID-19. Libraries were prepared by immunoSEQ multiplex PCR; TCRdb keeps only in-frame clonotypes and omits some of them. Of approximately 290,000 clones in the sample, more than 65% were seen once. Sequencing was performed on peripheral blood. The source is a person aged 65 to 85 with COVID-19, enrolled during active disease. Both conserved end residues are part of each CDR3. The D gene is left open where the match is weak. For some rows the clone size is stated as once, few or many, or as a class when expanded; others skip it.

TRBJ2-1	TRBD2	NA	TRBV7-2	TGTGCCAGCAGGGGGGGACTGAGAGCGGGAGAGCAGTTCTTC	CASRGGLRAGEQFF
TRBJ2-3	NA	NA	TRBV7-9	TGTGCCAGCAGCCTAAGTACCGGGTGGGCAGATACGCAGTATTTT	CASSLSTGWADTQYF
TRBJ1-5	NA	NA	TRBV18	TGTGCCAGCTCACTAGCCTTATACGGGGAGCCCCAGCATTTT	CASSLALYGEPQHF
TRBJ1-3	NA	NA	TRBV7-9	TGTGCCAGCAGCCCCGGACTATCCTTTGAAGGAGACACCATATATTTT	CASSPGLSFEGDTIYF
TRBJ2-3	NA	NA	TRBV14	TGTGCCAGCAGCCAGGTCTCTGGCTGGGATACGCAGTATTTT	CASSQVSGWDTQYF
TRBJ2-7	TRBD2	NA	TRBV5-3	TGTGCCAGAAGCTTGGTTCGGGGGGACTCCTACGAGCAGTACTTC	CARSLVRGDSYEQYF
TRBJ1-2	NA	NA	TRBV5-1	TGCGCCAGCAGCGGCCTGAACTATGGCTACACCTTC	CASSGLNYGYTF
TRBJ2-5	NA	NA	TRBV5-8	TGTGCCAGCAGCTTGGGAGTCTCGGGGGGCGGAGAGACCCAGTACTTC	CASSLGVSGGGETQYF
TRBJ1-1	NA	once	TRBV11-2	TGTGCCAGCAGCTTATCAGGGCAGGATACTGAAGCTTTCTTT	CASSLSGQDTEAFF
TRBJ2-3	NA	NA	TRBV7-8	TGTGCCAGCAGCTTAGTCTGGCGGAGGATAACGAATAGCACAGATACGCAGTATTTT	CASSLVWRRITNSTDTQYF